The clone carrying this TCR beta chain was seen repeatedly, ten times or more. Its antigen is not identified. This entry comes from a study of identical twins. Each CDR3 protein gets one entry after TCRdb re-called the 5' RACE reads with MiXCR. The profile shows 570,000 or so distinct CDR3 sequences, 7.5% to 10% of them singletons. Study results and limitations: One should note that invariant MAIT and iNKT cells could partly confound zero-insertion analyses.

CDR1 is SNHLY and CDR2 is FYNNEI in the germline V gene. This CDR3 has 18 residues. V dropped 1 base and J dropped 4 bases, with 23 bases sitting between them. These same records also appear under a second study, on yellow fever vaccine responses in identical twins.

Input material: PBMCs. The TCR originated in a woman aged 18 to 35 in good health. The chain has TRBV2 and TRBJ2-7, with a tentative D call TRBD2 (6 bases). The CDR3 reads CASSEELLGSRGIYEQYF. The CDR3 DNA reads as TGTGCCAGCAGTGAAGAACTCCTAGGATCCCGGGGGATTTACGAGCAGTACTTC.